Listed here are 24 T cell receptor beta chains from one sample, sequenced in a study of cytomegalovirus exposure and HLA in healthy donors. PCR used 60 Vbeta primers and 13 Jbeta primers. Clones were sequenced by immunoSEQ multiplex PCR, and TCRdb holds only the in-frame ones, with some missing. The sample includes more than 75,000 clones, roughly 80% of them seen just once. Specimen: PBMCs. These TCRs come from a woman in her forties in good health and CMV-seropositive.

V usage is TRBV29-1 and J usage is TRBJ1-1; tentative D call: TRBD1 (6 bases). CDR3 length: 13 residues. Germline CDR1 SQVTM, CDR2 ANQGSEA. V was pared by 7 bases and J by 3 bases, with 15 bases between. The CDR3 spells CSAETGVYTEAFF. The DNA for the CDR3 is TGCAGCGCTGAGACAGGAGTCTACACTGAAGCTTTCTTT.

CDR3 nucleotides: TGTGCCTGGGTTAGCGGGACTCGCACAGATACGCAGTATTTT. This sequence encodes CAWVSGTRTDTQYF. The chain employs TRBV30 and TRBJ2-3; 8 nucleotides agree with TRBD2. Germline V gives CDR1 GTSNPN, CDR2 SVGIG (reference sequence). Trimming cost V 5 bases and J 1 base; bases outside gene matches: 5. The CDR3 covers 14 residues. Complete variable domain (other parts from reference TRBV30 and TRBJ2-3): SQTIHQWPATLVQPVGSPLSLECTVEGTSNPNLYWYRQAAGRGLQLLFYSVGIGQISSEVPQNLSASRPQDRQFILSSKKLLLSDSGFYLCAWVSGTRTDTQYFGPGTRLTVL.

This sequence joins TRBV6-5 and TRBJ2-3; D perhaps matches TRBD1 (6 bases). The CDR3 consists of 15 residues. Between the trimmed V and J ends, which lost 5 bases and 6 bases, there was a span of 18 bases. Per germline, CDR1 MNHEY and CDR2 SVGAGI. CDR3 protein: CASSPGVTVGDTQYF. CDR3 nucleotide sequence: TGTGCCAGCAGTCCAGGGGTTACGGTGGGCGATACGCAGTATTTT.

The genes are TRBV5-6 and TRBJ1-2, with TRBD1 matching 9 bases. The CDR3 is 13 residues long. Germline assignment: CDR1 SGHDT and CDR2 YYEEEE. Trimming cost V 4 bases and J 5 bases; bases outside gene matches: 3. CDR3 protein: CASSPGQGYGYTF. The CDR3 bases are TGTGCCAGCAGCCCGGGACAGGGTTATGGCTACACCTTC.

V and J are TRBV5-6 and TRBJ2-5; D is possibly TRBD2 (5 bases). The DNA matches TRBJ2-7 better at its end, which makes the J call doubtful. This CDR3 comprises 14 residues. Germline V lookup: CDR1 SGHDT, CDR2 YYEEEE. DNA of the CDR3: TGTGCCAGCAGCCCCACTAGGATCTCCTACGAGCAGTACTTC. Its translation: CASSPTRISYEQYF.

CDR3: CASSLDREKEAFF. CDR3 nucleotides: TGTGCCAGCAGCTTAGACAGGGAGAAAGAAGCTTTCTTT. The rearrangement joins TRBV7-3 to TRBJ1-1, with 7 bases aligning to TRBD1. Germline V gene lookup returns CDR1 SGHTA and CDR2 FQGTGA. The length of the CDR3 is 13 residues. V shed 2 bases and J 8 bases; nucleotides not matched to a gene: 5.

The chain carries TRBV4-1 and TRBJ1-4; weak D call: TRBD1 (6 bases). The V end lost 5 bases, the J end lost 6 bases, and 16 bases lay between the germline ends. This CDR3 spans 15 amino acids. CDR1 is MGHRA and CDR2 is YSYEKL in the germline V gene. In nucleotides, the CDR3 is TGCGCCAGCAGCTATCGGTCGGGGGGCGATGAAAAACTGTTTTTT. Amino acids: CASSYRSGGDEKLFF.

This clone was seen only a few times. The rearrangement links TRBV29-1 to TRBJ2-3; the match to TRBD1 covers 7 bases. Losses at the gene ends were 7 bases for V and 3 bases for J; bases not matched to a gene: 4. The CDR3 contains 12 residues. Germline V lookup: CDR1 SQVTM, CDR2 ANQGSEA. DNA for the CDR3: TGCAGCGGCTACAGGGGAACAGATACGCAGTATTTT. Translated: CSGYRGTDTQYF.

Remarks on this clone: The CDR3 does not close with the conserved phenylalanine or tryptophan, likely indicating a read error. J is TRBJ1-1 and V is TRBV11-2; no clear D. This CDR3 is built from 14 residues. CDR1 SGHAT and CDR2 FQNNGV come from the germline V gene. Trimming stripped 5 bases from V and 3 bases from J, with 13 bases between. CDR3 residues: CASSLEAGYTEAFV. The CDR3 nucleotides read TGTGCCAGCAGCCTGGAGGCAGGATACACTGAAGCTTTCGTT.

This chain uses TRBV6-6 with TRBJ2-1, with D maybe TRBD2 (5 bases). Per the germline V gene, CDR1 is MNHNY and CDR2 is SVGAGI (reference sequence). Trimming removed 2 bases from V and 4 bases from J, with 15 bases in between. The CDR3 spans 16 residues. The CDR3 coding sequence is TGTGCCAGCAGTTACCAGGAGGTCGCAACTTACAATGAGCAGTTCTTC. This translates into CASSYQEVATYNEQFF.

This chain links TRBV28 with TRBJ2-7, with 7 bases matching TRBD2. The CDR3 extends over 15 amino acids. Germline values: CDR1 MDHEN, CDR2 SYDVKM. J lost 3 bases, V lost 3 bases, and 8 bases had no gene match. The CDR3 DNA reads as TGTGCCAGCAGTTTCCTCCGGGACTACAACTACGAGCAGTACTTC. Encoded protein: CASSFLRDYNYEQYF.

V is TRBV19 and J is TRBJ2-5, with 9 bases fitting TRBD2. The V gene end was trimmed by 3 bases and the J gene end by 7 bases; junction bases not matched to a gene: 0. CDR1 is LNHDA and CDR2 is SQIVND in the germline V gene (reference sequence). There are 12 residues in the CDR3. The CDR3 nucleotides are TGTGCCAGTAGTATGCGGGAGGGGACCCAGTACTTC. Its translation: CASSMREGTQYF. The whole variable domain, remainder taken from reference TRBV19 and TRBJ2-5, is DGGITQSPKYLFRKEGQNVTLSCEQNLNHDAMYWYRQDPGQGLRLIYYSQIVNDFQKGDIAEGYSVSREKKESFPLTVTSAQKNPTAFYLCASSMREGTQYFGPGTRLLVL.

The chain has TRBV7-2 and TRBJ2-1; TRBD2 matches 10 bases. V gave up 5 bases and J gave up 5 bases; unmatched junction bases: 3. The CDR3 has 14 amino acids. The germline CDR1 and CDR2 sequences are SGHTA and FQGNSA. The CDR3 loop is CASSALAGHNEQFF. Written as DNA, the CDR3 is TGTGCCAGCAGCGCACTAGCGGGGCACAATGAGCAGTTCTTC.

J is TRBJ2-3 and V is TRBV5-1; possibly TRBD2 for D (6 bases). The CDR3 covers 12 residues. Per germline, CDR1 SGHRS and CDR2 YFSETQ. V was cut by 7 bases and J by 0 bases, with 6 bases left in between. CDR3 in amino acids: CASGGSTDTQYF. As DNA, the CDR3 is TGCGCCAGCGGAGGGAGCACAGATACGCAGTATTTT.

This rearrangement joins TRBV7-6 to TRBJ2-1; TRBD2 matches at 11 bases. The ends lost 2 bases at V and 5 bases at J; junction bases unmatched: 8. Germline V CDR1 and CDR2: SGHVS, FNYEAQ. The CDR3 totals 17 residues. The CDR3 sequence: CASSLRTSGPLDNEQFF. The CDR3 region has the DNA TGTGCCAGCAGCTTAAGGACTAGCGGGCCGCTTGACAATGAGCAGTTCTTC.

The CDR3 bases are TGTGCCAGCAGCCGGGGGACGTCCTACAATGAGCAGTTCTTC. It codes for CASSRGTSYNEQFF. The chain has TRBV9 and TRBJ2-1; perhaps TRBD2 as D (6 bases). Trimming took 4 bases from V and 1 from J, leaving 9 bases between them. CDR1 is SGDLS, CDR2 YYNGEE, per germline. The CDR3 spans 14 residues.

The chain uses TRBV2 and TRBJ1-5; D is possibly TRBD1 (5 bases). The V and J ends lost 0 bases and 3 bases respectively, with 9 bases between them. CDR1 is SNHLY, CDR2 FYNNEI, per germline. The CDR3 is 15 amino acids. The DNA of the CDR3 is TGTGCCAGCAGTGAAGCTGGGGCCTACAATCAGCCCCAGCATTTT. Translating gives CASSEAGAYNQPQHF.

The genes are TRBV19 and TRBJ1-2, with D possibly matching TRBD1 (6 bases). Germline CDR1 is LNHDA and CDR2 is SQIVND (reference sequence). The CDR3 runs to 14 residues. Trimming stripped 5 bases from V and 2 bases from J, with 12 bases between. CDR3 sequence (DNA): TGTGCCAGTAGTTCAAACGGACAGAACTATGGCTACACCTTC. This codes for CASSSNGQNYGYTF.

The genes are TRBV10-3 and TRBJ1-2; 12 nucleotides line up with TRBD1. CDR3 length equals 16 residues. Germline CDR1 ENHRY, CDR2 SYGVKD. The V gene end was trimmed by 6 bases and the J gene end by 4 bases; junction bases not matched to a gene: 9. The CDR3 bases are TGTGCCATCAGCACCGGGACAGGGGGCTTGATCTATGGCTACACCTTC. It specifies CAISTGTGGLIYGYTF.

V and J are TRBV6-5 and TRBJ2-3; tentative D call: TRBD2 (6 bases). V was trimmed by 0 bases and J by 4 bases, leaving 14 bases between them. The V gene's germline CDR1 is MNHEY and CDR2 SVGAGI. The CDR3 has 16 residues. This chain's CDR3 is CASSYSMDYLPDTQYF. The DNA of the CDR3 is TGTGCCAGCAGTTACTCGATGGACTATCTCCCAGATACGCAGTATTTT.

A few counts support this clone. The rearrangement joins TRBV7-8 to TRBJ1-2; perhaps TRBD1 as D (5 bases). The V gene lost 1 base and the J gene lost 2 bases, with 11 bases spanning the gap. The CDR3 consists of 15 residues. CDR1 and CDR2 from the germline V gene are SGHVS and FQNEAQ. As DNA, the CDR3 is TGTGCCAGCAGCTTAGTTGGGGCAGGGAACTATGGCTACACCTTC. It specifies CASSLVGAGNYGYTF.

The CDR3 region is CASSLARLAGNEQFF. The CDR3 nucleotides are TGTGCCAGCAGCTTAGCGCGACTAGCGGGTAATGAGCAGTTCTTC. The chain uses TRBV11-1 and TRBJ2-1, with 10 bases lining up with TRBD2. The CDR3 totals 15 residues. Trimming at V came to 0 bases and at J to 7 bases, leaving 3 bases not matched to a gene. Germline V CDR1 and CDR2: SGHAT, FQDESV (reference sequence).

This clone appeared a single time. J is TRBJ1-5 and V is TRBV27, with a possible D match to TRBD1 (6 bases). Germline V gives CDR1 MNHEY, CDR2 SMNVEV (reference sequence). The V end lost 10 bases, the J end lost 0 bases, and 16 bases lay between the germline ends. This CDR3 is built from 15 residues. The CDR3 loop reads CATWGQPYSNQPQHF. The CDR3, as DNA: TGTGCCACCTGGGGACAACCTTATAGCAATCAGCCCCAGCATTTT.

The V gene is TRBV10-3, the J gene TRBJ2-2; 12 bases are shared with TRBD2. V shed 0 bases and J 0 bases; nucleotides not matched to a gene: 5. The germline V gene has CDR1 ENHRY and CDR2 SYGVKD. This CDR3 region has 19 residues. CDR3 region: CAISESGLAGGTNTGELFF. The DNA of the CDR3 is TGTGCCATCAGTGAGTCGGGACTAGCGGGTGGGACGAACACCGGGGAGCTGTTTTTT.